This T cell receptor (beta chain) was documented in a study of T cells in Graves' hyperthyroidism and ophthalmopathy. As for the study in general: At the time of initial diagnosis and before any treatment, peripheral blood was collected. Whole-study results and caveats: The model's output predicted ophthalmopathy at a median of roughly 6 months prior to onset.

At least ten counts were recorded for this clonotype. Antigen: not known. V gave up 4 bases and J gave up 6 bases, with 12 bases separating them. The CDR3 has 13 residues. The germline CDR1 and CDR2 sequences are KGHDR and SFDVKD. Amplification of TCR beta CDR3 regions used RNA as the template. When the TCR CDR3 underwent first-round RT-PCR, the HTBI primer set was used. From the multiplex PCR reads, TCRdb called clonotypes with MiXCR, one entry per CDR3 protein. Of approximately 610,000 distinct CDR3 sequences in the sample, around 15% were seen once. Diagnoses were established using clinical symptoms, serum thyroxine and TRAb, thyroid ultrasound and orbital computed tomography.

This chain connects TRBV24-1 to TRBJ2-7; no clear D gene. The source is a woman aged 40-49 years with Graves' ophthalmopathy. Input material: blood. The DNA of the CDR3 is TGTGCCACCAGTGACCCTACAAGAGTCGAGCAGTACTTC. This sequence encodes CATSDPTRVEQYF.